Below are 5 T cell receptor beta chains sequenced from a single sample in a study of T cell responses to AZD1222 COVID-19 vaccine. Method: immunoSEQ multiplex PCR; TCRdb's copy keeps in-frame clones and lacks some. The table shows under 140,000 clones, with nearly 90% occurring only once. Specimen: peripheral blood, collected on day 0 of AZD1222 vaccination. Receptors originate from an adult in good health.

The CDR3 DNA is TGTGCCAGCAGTTTATCCCTAGCGGGGGCTTCCAATGAGCAGTTCTTC. This sequence encodes CASSLSLAGASNEQFF. The rearrangement uses TRBV28 and TRBJ2-1, with TRBD2 matching over 10 bases. The V segment lost 1 base and the J segment 6 bases; nucleotides outside the gene matches: 6. Germline V gene lookup returns CDR1 MDHEN and CDR2 SYDVKM. CDR3 length: 16 residues.

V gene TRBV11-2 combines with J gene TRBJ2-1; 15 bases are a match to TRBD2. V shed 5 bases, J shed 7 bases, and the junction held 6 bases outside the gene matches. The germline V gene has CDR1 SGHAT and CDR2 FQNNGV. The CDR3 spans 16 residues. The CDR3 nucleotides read TGTGCCAGCAGCACCCACGGGACTAGCGGGAGGAATGAGCAGTTCTTC. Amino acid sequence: CASSTHGTSGRNEQFF.

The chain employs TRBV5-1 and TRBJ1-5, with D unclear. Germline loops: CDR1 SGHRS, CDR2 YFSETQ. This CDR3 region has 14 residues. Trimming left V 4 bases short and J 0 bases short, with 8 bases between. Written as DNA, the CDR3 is TGCGCCAGCAGCGAATCAGGTAGCAATCAGCCCCAGCATTTT. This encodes CASSESGSNQPQHF. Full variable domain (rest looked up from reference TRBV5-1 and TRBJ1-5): KAGVTQTPRYLIKTRGQQVTLSCSPISGHRSVSWYQQTPGQGLQFLFEYFSETQRNKGNFPGRFSGRQFSNSRSEMNVSTLELGDSALYLCASSESGSNQPQHFGDGTRLSIL.

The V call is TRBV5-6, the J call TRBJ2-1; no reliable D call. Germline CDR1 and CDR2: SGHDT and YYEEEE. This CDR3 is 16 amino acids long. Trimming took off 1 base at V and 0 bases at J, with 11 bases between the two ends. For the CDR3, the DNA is TGTGCCAGCAGCTTGTTCAGACAAAGCTCCTACAATGAGCAGTTCTTC. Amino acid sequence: CASSLFRQSSYNEQFF. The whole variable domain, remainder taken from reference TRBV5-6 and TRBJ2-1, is DAGVTQSPTHLIKTRGQQVTLRCSPKSGHDTVSWYQQALGQGPQFIFQYYEEEERQRGNFPDRFSGHQFPNYSSELNVNALLLGDSALYLCASSLFRQSSYNEQFFGPGTRLTVL.

The CDR3 DNA follows: TGTGCCAGCAGCTTGGGGGGCGGAGGGGCCAACGTCCTGACTTTC. As protein: CASSLGGGGANVLTF. The rearrangement joins TRBV11-1 to TRBJ2-6; D assignment may be TRBD1 or TRBD2 (6 bases each). The CDR3 has 15 amino acids. The V gene's germline CDR1 is SGHAT and CDR2 FQDESV (reference sequence). V dropped 3 bases and J dropped 4 bases, with 10 bases sitting between them.